This is a list of T cell receptor beta chains from one sample in a study of blood T cell repertoires in COVID-19. The data were produced by immunoSEQ multiplex PCR, yet TCRdb's version contains in-frame clones alone and is incomplete. The sample yields roughly 230,000 clones, roughly 85% seen once. Sequencing was done on a sample of peripheral blood. The receptor source for this set is a man between 35 and 55 years old with acute or convalescent COVID-19. Each CDR3 is given with its conserved first and last residue. D genes are given only for firm matches. Only some rows state a clone size, as once, few, many or a class for expanded clones.

cdr3_nt cdr3_aa clone_size d_call j_call v_call
TGTGCCACCAGTACGCCGGGACATAACACTGAAGCTTTCTTT CATSTPGHNTEAFF once . TRBJ1-1 TRBV15
TGTGCCAGCAGCCAAGCCCAGGGGGGACCCTACGAGCAGTACTTC CASSQAQGGPYEQYF . . TRBJ2-7 TRBV3-1/TRBV3-2
TGTGCCAGTAGTACCACCGGGACTCGATACGGGGAGCTGTTTTTT CASSTTGTRYGELFF . . TRBJ2-2 TRBV19
TGTGCCAGCAAGGTGGACAGGGGCTATGGCTACACCTTC CASKVDRGYGYTF . TRBD1 TRBJ1-2 TRBV2
TGTGCCAGCGGACAGGGGGGCACTGAAGCTTTCTTT CASGQGGTEAFF . TRBD1 TRBJ1-1 TRBV12-3/TRBV12-4
TGTGCCAGCATTTTAGAGCGGCAGGGGGAGGGCTACACCTTC CASILERQGEGYTF . TRBD1 TRBJ1-2 TRBV2
TGCAGCGTTGAAGATGCGGACAGAACCTACGAGCAGTACTTC CSVEDADRTYEQYF . . TRBJ2-7 TRBV29-1
TGTGCCAGCAGCTTAATCCCAGGGTACGAGCAGTACTTC CASSLIPGYEQYF few . TRBJ2-7 TRBV7-3
TGTGCCAGCAGCATAGATCGAAATCAGCCCCAGCATTTT CASSIDRNQPQHF . . TRBJ1-5 TRBV7-3
TGTGCCAGCAGTTTAATGGGGGCGAGAAACGAGCAGTACTTC CASSLMGARNEQYF . . TRBJ2-7 TRBV28
TGTGCCAGCTCACCGAAGGAACAGCTCGAGCAGTACTTC CASSPKEQLEQYF . . TRBJ2-7 TRBV18
TGTGCCACCAGTGACACACTAGCGGGGGGGAACACCGGGGAGCTGTTTTTT CATSDTLAGGNTGELFF . TRBD2 TRBJ2-2 TRBV24-1
TGTGCCAGCAGCTTATCGGTACAGGGCACGCAGTATTTT CASSLSVQGTQYF . . TRBJ2-3 TRBV7-3
TGCGCCAGCAGCCTGACTAGCGGGGGGGCAAATGAGCAGTTCTTC CASSLTSGGANEQFF . TRBD2 TRBJ2-1 TRBV4-1
TGTGCCACCACAGGGCTCATGAACACTGAAGCTTTCTTT CATTGLMNTEAFF . . TRBJ1-1 TRBV6-5
TGTGCCAGCAGCTTAGACAGGCGGGCTGAAGCTTTCTTT CASSLDRRAEAFF . . TRBJ1-1 TRBV5-4
TGTGCCAGCAGTCCGGGGACTTCTGGGGCCAACGTCCTGACTTTC CASSPGTSGANVLTF . . TRBJ2-6 TRBV27
TGCAGTGCTAGTTCGGGACTAGCGGGAACTAGCACAGATACGCAGTATTTT CSASSGLAGTSTDTQYF . TRBD2 TRBJ2-3 TRBV20-1
TGCGCCAGCAGCTTGGAGGCTGCGGGGGGGACAGATACGCAGTATTTT CASSLEAAGGTDTQYF . TRBD2 TRBJ2-3 TRBV5-1
TGTGCCTGGAGTGTAGGGGCTGGTGGGGCCAACGTCCTGACTTTC CAWSVGAGGANVLTF . . TRBJ2-6 TRBV30
TGTGCTACGAAAACAGGTCGATCTGGAAACACCATATATTTT CATKTGRSGNTIYF once . TRBJ1-3 TRBV6-5
TGCGCCAGCAGCATGGGCGTAGGAGATACGCAGTATTTT CASSMGVGDTQYF . . TRBJ2-3 TRBV10-2